Ten or more counts support the clone carrying this T cell receptor (beta chain). No antigen is known for it. TCRdb reanalysed the reads using MiXCR and keeps one entry per CDR3 protein. This sample has about 310,000 distinct CDR3 sequences, with more than 20% found just once. The entry originates in a study of T cell repertoires in cytomegalovirus infection. About the research overall: Recently identified HLA-C-restricted and well-studied HLA-B-restricted CMV epitopes were used. TCR beta signatures that were public indicated CMV infection and matching HLA type. Study-wide findings and caveats: Dominant in the ex vivo response were TCR beta clonotypes restricted by HLA-C and specific for CMV.

The TCR originated in a human donor in good health (CMV status not recorded). Some clones in this sample may be carry-over from other donors' samples. The specimen was cultured PBMCs, collected from culture after CMV antigen stimulation.

The CDR3 protein is CASRDRGNTEAFF. The CDR3 region has the DNA TGTGCCAGCCGGGACAGGGGGAACACTGAAGCTTTCTTT. This chain joins TRBV19 and TRBJ1-1, with 10 positions matching TRBD1. CDR1 and CDR2 from the germline V gene are LNHDA and SQIVND (reference sequence). This CDR3 contains 13 residues. The V gene end was trimmed by 9 bases and the J gene end by 1 base; junction bases not matched to a gene: 2.